Following are 3 T cell receptor beta chains from one sample sequenced in a study of shared clonotypes between healthy human individuals. TCRdb's table, derived via immunoSEQ multiplex PCR, lists solely in-frame clones and lacks some. In the table there are 2 million to 2.5 million clones, around 90% of which are singletons. Sequenced sample: naive CD4+ T cells from PBMCs. Indicated subset: CD45RA+ positively selected. These receptors all stem from a man between 18 and 29 years old in good health. Some clones in this sample may be carry-over from other donors' samples.

The rearrangement joins TRBV28 to TRBJ1-5; TRBD1 is a possible D gene (6 bases). Deletions cut 2 bases from V and 1 base from J, with 12 bases between. The CDR3 spans 16 residues. Germline values: CDR1 MDHEN, CDR2 SYDVKM. CDR3 DNA: TGTGCCAGCAGTTTAGGGGGCTCGGGGAGCAATCAGCCCCAGCATTTT. This sequence encodes CASSLGGSGSNQPQHF.

Only one count was recorded for this clone. The same CDR3 can be traced to other DNA sequences in this sample. The chain links TRBV5-1 to TRBJ1-2, with D maybe TRBD1 (6 bases). Trimming left V 0 bases short and J 0 bases short, with 9 bases between. Germline V CDR1 and CDR2: SGHRS, YFSETQ. The CDR3 length is 15 residues. DNA for the CDR3: TGCGCCAGCAGCTTGGAAGGGACAACTAACTATGGCTACACCTTC. Protein: CASSLEGTTNYGYTF.

V is TRBV23-1 and J is TRBJ1-1; no clear D. TRBV23-1 is annotated as an ORF whose role is uncertain. With 0 bases removed from V and 1 base from J, the gap between germline ends came to 18 bases. This CDR3 has 18 residues. CDR3: CASSQSRARESRNTEAFF. CDR3 DNA: TGCGCCAGCAGTCAATCGAGGGCGAGGGAGAGTCGGAACACTGAAGCTTTCTTT.